Below are 15 T cell receptor beta chains sequenced from a single sample in a study of T cell changes during pregnancy in multiple sclerosis. Profiling relied on immunoSEQ multiplex PCR, and the TCRdb table lists in-frame clones only, not all of them. This table holds some 56,000 clones, around nine tenths found once. Sequencing used peripheral blood, obtained in the third trimester of pregnancy. Receptors were obtained from a female donor in good health, enrolled as a control in a pregnancy study.

V and J are TRBV7-9 and TRBJ1-1; TRBD1 might be the D (6 bases). Germline V lookup: CDR1 SEHNR, CDR2 FQNEAQ (reference sequence). V lost 6 bases, J lost 5 bases, and 16 bases lay in between. The CDR3 runs 14 residues. Here the CDR3 DNA reads TGTGCCAGCAGTATTCAGGGGAAAGCGACTGAAGCTTTCTTT. It encodes CASSIQGKATEAFF.

This chain joins TRBV19 and TRBJ2-7; 7 bases line up with TRBD2. Germline V lookup: CDR1 LNHDA, CDR2 SQIVND (reference sequence). The CDR3 is 15 residues long. The junction had 10 bases not matched to a gene; V was cut back by 5 bases and J by 3 bases. CDR3 bases: TGTGCCAGTAGTCTCGGGGGGACGCTACACTACGAGCAGTACTTC. This codes for CASSLGGTLHYEQYF.

J is TRBJ2-7 and V is TRBV19; 8 bases line up with TRBD1. The CDR3 spans 13 residues. J was trimmed by 6 bases and V by 4 bases; bases with no gene match: 5. Per the germline V gene, CDR1 is LNHDA and CDR2 is SQIVND (reference sequence). CDR3 nucleotides: TGTGCCAGTAGTAACGGCAGGGGGCGCGAGCAGTACTTC. Translation gives CASSNGRGREQYF.

The chain is built from TRBV19 and TRBJ1-4; 8 bases fit TRBD1. This CDR3 has 13 amino acids. Germline CDR1 and CDR2: LNHDA and SQIVND (reference sequence). V lost 6 bases and J lost 7; bases outside the gene matches: 4. As DNA, the CDR3 is TGTGCCAGTAGGGACAGGGATGGTGAAAAACTGTTTTTT. The encoded protein is CASRDRDGEKLFF.

The chain recombines TRBV6-5 with TRBJ2-5; maybe TRBD2 (7 bases). Germline lookup yields CDR1 MNHEY and CDR2 SVGAGI. Trimming removed 7 bases at V and 7 bases at J, with 16 bases between. The CDR3 spans 13 residues. CDR3 sequence: CASISSRGGTQYF. CDR3 DNA: TGTGCCAGCATAAGTAGTAGGGGGGGGACCCAGTACTTC.

Notes on this clone: This specimen includes other DNA sequences encoding the same CDR3. The rearrangement joins TRBV10-3 to TRBJ2-3, with no clear D. CDR3 length equals 13 residues. Germline V gene data show CDR1 as ENHRY and CDR2 as SYGVKD. V was shortened by 3 bases and J by 4 bases, with 8 bases between the two germline ends. The CDR3: CAISDRVADTQYF. CDR3 nucleotide sequence: TGTGCCATCAGTGACCGGGTAGCAGATACGCAGTATTTT.

The chain combines TRBV5-1 with TRBJ2-7; 8 nucleotides line up with TRBD2. V shed 1 base, J shed 5 bases, and the junction held 8 bases outside the gene matches. Germline assignment: CDR1 SGHRS and CDR2 YFSETQ. This CDR3 has 15 residues. The CDR3 here is CASSLRSGSGNEQYF. In nucleotides, the CDR3 is TGCGCCAGCAGCTTGCGGAGCGGGAGTGGGAACGAGCAGTACTTC.

The V gene is TRBV4-3, the J gene TRBJ2-6; D remains ambiguous. V was trimmed by 0 bases and J by 0 bases, leaving 12 bases between them. Germline V lookup: CDR1 LGHNA, CDR2 YSLEER. The CDR3 totals 18 residues. The CDR3 nucleotides read TGCGCCAGCAGCCAAGATATCGTGCGAGGCTCTGGGGCCAACGTCCTGACTTTC. Translating gives CASSQDIVRGSGANVLTF.

The chain combines TRBV4-3 with TRBJ2-7, with TRBD2 matching over 7 bases. With 5 bases clipped from V and 5 bases from J, the junction kept 6 bases outside the gene matches. Germline values: CDR1 LGHNA, CDR2 YSLEER. There are 13 residues in the CDR3. CDR3 DNA: TGCGCCAGCAGCGCGTGGGGGGGAAACGAGCAGTACTTC. It yields the protein CASSAWGGNEQYF.

V gene TRBV6-5 combines with J gene TRBJ1-2; D uncertain. The germline V gene has CDR1 MNHEY and CDR2 SVGAGI. The CDR3 loop spans 13 amino acids. V lost 2 bases and J 9 bases, leaving 13 bases between the germline ends. This chain's CDR3 is CASSYGSEESYTF. The DNA for the CDR3 is TGTGCCAGCAGTTACGGTAGTGAGGAAAGCTACACCTTC.

The rearrangement links TRBV11-3 to TRBJ2-7; 7 bases agree with TRBD2. The CDR3 has 15 amino acids. After removal of 1 base from V and 2 bases from J, the junction contained 5 bases not matched to a gene. In germline, CDR1 is SGHNT, CDR2 YENEEA. This chain's CDR3 is CASSLGASGAYEQYF. The DNA of the CDR3 is TGTGCCAGCAGCTTAGGGGCTAGCGGCGCCTACGAGCAGTACTTC.

The chain uses TRBV2 and TRBJ1-1; 11 positions match TRBD1. The V and J ends lost 6 bases and 3 bases, in that order; junction bases with no gene match: 3. The CDR3 runs 14 residues. Looked up from germline, CDR1 is SNHLY and CDR2 is FYNNEI. CDR3 residues: CASRDRGPDTEAFF. The CDR3 bases are TGTGCCAGCAGGGACAGGGGGCCCGACACTGAAGCTTTCTTT.

This clone came up once. The rearrangement links TRBV15 to TRBJ1-3; TRBD1 aligns across 7 bases. This CDR3 spans 18 amino acids. V gave up 0 bases and J gave up 2 bases; unmatched junction bases: 10. CDR1 is LNHNV and CDR2 is YYDKDF in the germline V gene (reference sequence). DNA for the CDR3: TGTGCCACCAGCAGAGACCGGACAGGAGACATTACTGGAAACACCATATATTTT. Its protein product is CATSRDRTGDITGNTIYF.

This chain links TRBV5-4 with TRBJ1-3; D remains ambiguous. Germline CDR1 is SGHNT and CDR2 is YYREEE (reference sequence). V shed 0 bases and J shed 0 bases, with 10 bases lying between them. The CDR3 has 16 residues. CDR3 loop: CASSLGQAGSGNTIYF. The CDR3 bases are TGTGCCAGCAGCTTGGGTCAGGCAGGCTCTGGAAACACCATATATTTT.

The rearrangement uses TRBV7-2 and TRBJ2-1, with 11 positions matching TRBD2. CDR1 SGHTA and CDR2 FQGNSA come from the germline V gene. The V gene end was trimmed by 2 bases and the J gene end by 7 bases; junction bases not matched to a gene: 7. The CDR3 extends over 16 amino acids. In nucleotides, the CDR3 is TGTGCCAGCAGCTTAATAAGGTCTAGCGGGAGGAATGAGCAGTTCTTC. Its protein product is CASSLIRSSGRNEQFF.